The 10 T cell receptor beta chains reported below all come from one sample, sequenced in a study of blood T cell repertoires in COVID-19. Assay used: immunoSEQ multiplex PCR; TCRdb lists only in-frame clones, some missing. The sample includes approximately 210,000 clones, about four fifths of them seen just once. The specimen sequenced was PBMCs or T cells enriched from blood (not recorded which). These TCRs come from a woman between 45 and 60 years old with acute COVID-19.

The rearrangement joins TRBV5-4 to TRBJ2-1; TRBD2 aligns across 7 bases. This CDR3 comprises 13 residues. Germline loops: CDR1 SGHNT, CDR2 YYREEE (reference sequence). With 3 bases clipped from V and 8 bases from J, the junction kept 5 bases outside the gene matches. The CDR3 spells CASSWGGRDEQFF. CDR3 DNA sequence: TGTGCCAGCAGCTGGGGGGGGAGAGATGAGCAGTTCTTC. The variable domain in full, with the rest retrieved from reference TRBV5-4 and TRBJ2-1, is ETGVTQSPTHLIKTRGQQVTLRCSSQSGHNTVSWYQQALGQGPQFIFQYYREEENGRGNFPPRFSGLQFPNYSSELNVNALELDDSALYLCASSWGGRDEQFFGPGTRLTVL.

This chain uses TRBV7-2 with TRBJ2-2, with a weak D call TRBD2 (6 bases). Between the trimmed V and J ends, which lost 6 bases and 4 bases, there was a span of 9 bases. This CDR3 comprises 13 residues. The germline CDR1 and CDR2 sequences are SGHTA and FQGNSA. CDR3: CASRPGLTGELFF. The CDR3 DNA is TGTGCCAGCAGGCCGGGACTCACCGGGGAGCTGTTTTTT.

Only a few counts were recorded for this clone. This sequence joins TRBV5-1 and TRBJ1-4, with 10 bases aligning to TRBD1. Germline CDR1 is SGHRS and CDR2 is YFSETQ. This CDR3 spans 16 amino acids. V gave up 3 bases and J gave up 0 bases; unmatched junction bases: 2. The CDR3: CASSWGQGSTNEKLFF. The CDR3 nucleotides read TGCGCCAGCAGCTGGGGACAGGGGTCAACTAATGAAAAACTGTTTTTT. The full variable domain, rest sourced from reference TRBV5-1 and TRBJ1-4, is KAGVTQTPRYLIKTRGQQVTLSCSPISGHRSVSWYQQTPGQGLQFLFEYFSETQRNKGNFPGRFSGRQFSNSRSEMNVSTLELGDSALYLCASSWGQGSTNEKLFFGSGTQLSVL.

The rearrangement joins TRBV4-1 to TRBJ1-3; D gene unclear. The germline V and J ends were trimmed by 0 bases and 2 bases, with 11 bases remaining between them. From germline, CDR1 is MGHRA and CDR2 YSYEKL. The CDR3 spans 16 residues. The CDR3, as DNA: TGCGCCAGCAGCCAAGATCCGAGTAAAGCTGGAAACACCATATATTTT. Translated: CASSQDPSKAGNTIYF.

The chain joins TRBV18 to TRBJ2-7; D is unresolved. V was trimmed by 4 bases and J by 3 bases, leaving 10 bases between them. This CDR3 region has 13 residues. The germline gives CDR1 KGHSH, CDR2 LQKENI. CDR3 region: CASSLSQNYEQYF. In DNA form, the CDR3 reads TGTGCCAGCTCACTATCGCAGAACTACGAGCAGTACTTC.

The CDR3 nucleotides are TGTGCCAGTAGTATATCAGGGCCCGGGGAGCTGTTTTTT. Translated: CASSISGPGELFF. This sequence joins TRBV19 and TRBJ2-2; tentative D call: TRBD1 (5 bases). The CDR3 loop spans 13 amino acids. Trimming removed 2 bases at V and 6 bases at J, with 7 bases between. Germline V lookup: CDR1 LNHDA, CDR2 SQIVND (reference sequence).

The CDR3 DNA is TGTGCCAGCAGCCTCGACAGTCAGCCCCAGCATTTT. It translates to CASSLDSQPQHF. V usage is TRBV7-9 and J usage is TRBJ1-5; D may be TRBD1 (5 bases). Germline V gene lookup returns CDR1 SEHNR and CDR2 FQNEAQ (reference sequence). This CDR3 has 12 residues. Trimming left V 5 bases short and J 6 bases short, with 8 bases between.

The J gene is TRBJ2-6, the V gene TRBV7-9, with 11 bases identical to TRBD2. The V gene end was trimmed by 4 bases and the J gene end by 0 bases; junction bases not matched to a gene: 5. This CDR3 contains 18 residues. The germline V gene encodes CDR1 SEHNR and CDR2 FQNEAQ (reference sequence). The CDR3 sequence is CASSSPGLAASGANVLTF. Here the CDR3 DNA reads TGTGCCAGCAGCTCACCGGGACTAGCGGCCTCTGGGGCCAACGTCCTGACTTTC.

The rearrangement links TRBV27 to TRBJ2-1, with TRBD2 matching over 9 bases. CDR3 length: 19 residues. J gave up 0 bases and V 6 bases, and 15 bases lay outside the gene matches. The germline CDR1 and CDR2 sequences are MNHEY and SMNVEV (reference sequence). CDR3 nucleotide sequence: TGTGCCAGCAGGGCCCGACCGGGACTAGCCTTTAGCTCCTACAATGAGCAGTTCTTC. This codes for CASRARPGLAFSSYNEQFF.

The CDR3 here is CASSHGNTGTGSYEQYF. The CDR3 coding sequence is TGTGCCAGCTCACACGGAAACACCGGGACAGGTTCCTACGAGCAGTACTTC. This chain uses TRBV18 with TRBJ2-7; TRBD1 matches at 8 bases. The J segment lost 1 base and the V segment lost 4 bases, leaving 12 bases of the junction unmatched. Germline CDR1 and CDR2: KGHSH and LQKENI. The CDR3 loop spans 17 amino acids.